This T cell receptor beta chain was sequenced during a study of monozygotic twins with inflammatory bowel disease. In regard to this clonotype: Its antigen is not known.

Study-wide results and limits: Possibly reflecting limited power, no difference in repertoire similarity was found between concordant and discordant twins. Fewer clonotypes were shared with others by IBD patients than by healthy twins, especially with disease activity.

An amount of 3500 ng of total RNA was used for each TCR library. Addition of UMIs with a 6-nucleotide sample barcode was achieved by template switching. Each CDR3 protein gets one entry in TCRdb, which reprocessed the 5' RACE reads and gives no DNA. The repertoire table contains some 170,000 distinct CDR3 sequences. The CDR3 runs to 14 residues. Germline CDR1 reads SEHNR; CDR2 reads FQNEAQ (reference sequence). The receptor was derived from a human donor with ulcerative colitis or Crohn's disease, or a healthy co-twin of an affected twin (not recorded which). Input material: blood. The V call is TRBV7-9, the J call TRBJ2-1; the TCRdb call, TRBD1, lacks DNA for checking. The CDR3 here is CASSPGQEYNEQFF.